These T cell receptor beta chains were read from a single sample in a study of blood T cell repertoires in COVID-19. The repertoire was sequenced with immunoSEQ multiplex PCR; TCRdb's copy has only in-frame clones and lacks some. Of roughly 570,000 clones in the sample, less than 90% were seen once. Sequenced material: peripheral blood. The receptor source for this set is a woman aged 45-65 years with COVID-19, enrolled during active disease. Both conserved end residues are part of each CDR3. The D gene is left open where the match is weak. The listing skips clone size in some rows; elsewhere it reads once, few, many or a size class.

TRBV30	NA	TRBJ1-2	NA	13	CAWTGTGMGGYTF	TGTGCCTGGACCGGTACAGGGATGGGTGGCTACACCTTC
TRBV5-1	few	TRBJ2-3	NA	14	CASTADFSTDTQYF	TGCGCCAGCACCGCGGACTTCAGCACAGATACGCAGTATTTT
TRBV28	NA	TRBJ1-2	NA	12	CASSEGQFGYTF	TGTGCCAGCAGTGAGGGCCAGTTCGGCTACACCTTC
TRBV7-2	NA	TRBJ1-5	NA	12	CAGGGSNQPQHF	TGCGCCGGCGGGGGGTCAAATCAGCCCCAGCATTTT
TRBV3-1/TRBV3-2	NA	TRBJ2-2	TRBD2	17	CASSPRTPGTTTGELFF	TGTGCCAGCAGCCCCCGTACTCCCGGGACTACCACCGGGGAGCTGTTTTTT
TRBV12-3/TRBV12-4	once	TRBJ1-2	TRBD1	13	CASRLGTGNGYTF	TGTGCCAGCAGGCTCGGGACAGGGAATGGCTACACCTTC
TRBV19	NA	TRBJ2-7	TRBD1	12	CASSRQGYEQYF	TGTGCCAGTAGTCGACAGGGCTACGAGCAGTACTTC
TRBV28	NA	TRBJ2-3	TRBD1	16	CASSSPRSRDRDTQYF	TGTGCCAGCAGTTCGCCTAGAAGCAGGGACAGAGATACGCAGTATTTT
TRBV27	NA	TRBJ1-5	NA	16	CASSFSGSRRYQPQHF	TGTGCCAGCAGTTTTTCGGGGAGTCGTAGGTATCAGCCCCAGCATTTT
TRBV11-2	NA	TRBJ1-1	NA	14	CASRDPSGLTEAFF	TGTGCCAGCAGGGATCCTAGTGGCCTCACTGAAGCTTTCTTT
TRBV4-1	NA	TRBJ2-7	NA	15	CASSPLRGVIYEQYF	TGCGCCAGCAGCCCTTTGCGGGGAGTGATCTACGAGCAGTACTTC
TRBV11-2	NA	TRBJ2-7	TRBD2	13	CASKRGGAHEQYF	TGTGCCAGCAAACGCGGGGGGGCCCACGAGCAGTACTTC
TRBV6-5	NA	TRBJ1-1	NA	15	CASSRLKTGNTEAFF	TGTGCCAGCAGTCGACTTAAGACGGGGAACACTGAAGCTTTCTTT
TRBV4-2	NA	TRBJ1-2	NA	15	CASSQDRVFSYGYTF	TGTGCCAGCAGCCAAGATCGGGTATTTTCCTATGGCTACACCTTC
TRBV9	NA	TRBJ1-1	TRBD1	14	CASTSYPGQGKPFF	TGTGCCAGCACTTCTTACCCGGGACAGGGGAAACCTTTCTTT
TRBV3-1/TRBV3-2	NA	TRBJ1-4	NA	16	CASSQFLGSVNEKLFF	TGTGCCAGCAGCCAATTTTTAGGCAGCGTTAATGAAAAACTGTTTTTT